These 32 T cell receptor beta chains came from one sample sequenced in a study of CD8+CD57+ T cells in acquired aplastic anemia. Profiling of TCR beta VDJ combinations and CDR3 sequences used genomic DNA as template. TCRdb fed the reads into MiXCR, producing one record per CDR3 protein. The table records 120,000 or so distinct CDR3 sequences, approximately 36% of them present only once. Sequencing was done on patients that had shown CD8+CD57+ cell expansion by flow cytometry. The specimen was sorted CD4+, CD8+, or CD8+CD57+ T cells (not recorded which) from PBMCs. All receptors come from a human donor with aplastic anemia.

This clonotype was counted at least ten times. The CDR3 sequence: CSASLSGGSQETQYF. The CDR3 nucleotides read TGCAGTGCTAGTCTTTCTGGGGGGAGTCAAGAGACCCAGTACTTC. The chain combines TRBV20-1 with TRBJ2-5, with D possibly being TRBD2 (6 bases). The CDR3 is 15 amino acids. Germline V gene sequence: CDR1 DFQATT, CDR2 SNEGSKA (reference sequence). Trimming shortened V by 3 bases and J by 2 bases, and 16 bases separated the two germline ends.

This clonotype was detected ten times or more. This rearrangement joins TRBV15 to TRBJ2-1, with D possibly TRBD1 on 6 matching bases. The CDR3 length is 13 residues. Looked up from germline, CDR1 is LNHNV and CDR2 is YYDKDF (reference sequence). V lost 4 bases to trimming and J lost 8 bases, with 12 bases between them. DNA for the CDR3: TGTGCCACCAGCATCCAGGGGCTGGATGAGCAGTTCTTC. The encoded protein is CATSIQGLDEQFF.

The CDR3 here is CASRDLSYEQYF. In nucleotides, the CDR3 is TGTGCCAGCCGGGACCTCTCCTACGAGCAGTACTTC. The rearrangement links TRBV6-1 to TRBJ2-7; D is perhaps TRBD1 or TRBD2 (5 bases each). CDR1 and CDR2 from the germline V gene are MNHNS and SASEGT. The V gene lost 8 bases and the J gene lost 0 bases, with 8 bases spanning the gap. The CDR3 is 12 amino acids.

This chain uses TRBV19 with TRBJ2-1, with 9 bases identical to TRBD2. The CDR3 runs 14 residues. Losses at the gene ends were 5 bases for V and 9 bases for J; bases not matched to a gene: 8. Germline loops: CDR1 LNHDA, CDR2 SQIVND (reference sequence). CDR3 amino acids: CASSVRGGAFEQFF. The CDR3, as DNA: TGTGCCAGTAGTGTACGCGGGGGGGCCTTTGAGCAGTTCTTC.

This clonotype was recorded a few times. V is TRBV19 and J is TRBJ1-4; D is ambiguous. V lost 5 bases and J 1 base, leaving 17 bases between the germline ends. Germline values: CDR1 LNHDA, CDR2 SQIVND (reference sequence). The CDR3 is 17 residues long. CDR3 in DNA: TGTGCCAGTAGTCCGGTGTTGCCCGGGGTAACTAATGAAAAACTGTTTTTT. Translation: CASSPVLPGVTNEKLFF.

The J gene is TRBJ2-3, the V gene TRBV10-1; D is perhaps TRBD2 (6 bases). CDR1 is WNHNN and CDR2 is SYGVQD in the germline V gene (reference sequence). Deletions cut 2 bases from V and 6 bases from J, with 9 bases between. This CDR3 is built from 13 residues. The CDR3 sequence: CASSEREWDTQYF. DNA of the CDR3: TGCGCCAGCAGTGAGCGGGAGTGGGATACGCAGTATTTT.

J is TRBJ1-4 and V is TRBV2; 7 bases fit TRBD1. The trim removed 3 bases at V and 7 bases at J, leaving 8 bases unmatched. The CDR3 loop spans 15 amino acids. The germline V gene has CDR1 SNHLY and CDR2 FYNNEI. CDR3 amino acids: CASSEGPYRGEKLFF. DNA for the CDR3: TGTGCCAGCAGTGAGGGTCCCTACAGGGGTGAAAAACTGTTTTTT.

The rearrangement joins TRBV7-3 to TRBJ1-5, with 11 bases matching TRBD1. The CDR3 extends over 16 amino acids. The germline V gene has CDR1 SGHTA and CDR2 FQGTGA. Trimming took 5 bases from V and 4 from J; bases not matched to a gene: 7. The CDR3 protein is CASSPDRGRGNQPQHF. For the CDR3, the DNA is TGTGCCAGCAGCCCGGACAGGGGGCGAGGGAATCAGCCCCAGCATTTT.

Of note for this clonotype: It may be a read error: a sequence one base away is much more abundant. CDR3 in amino acids: CASSLGSSSTDTQCF. DNA for the CDR3: TGTGCCAGCAGCCTGGGGAGTTCTAGCACAGATACGCAGTGTTTT. The V and J genes are TRBV11-2 and TRBJ2-3; tentative D call: TRBD2 (5 bases). The germline CDR1 and CDR2 sequences are SGHAT and FQNNGV. This CDR3 has 15 residues. The variable domain in full, completed from reference TRBV11-2 and TRBJ2-3, reads EAGVAQSPRYKIIEKRQSVAFWCNPISGHATLYWYQQILGQGPKLLIQFQNNGVVDDSQLPKDRFSAERLKGVDSTLKIQPAKLEDSAVYLCASSLGSSSTDTQCFGPGTRLTVL.

This clonotype was observed a handful of times. This sequence may be a read error, since a much larger clone differs from it by one base. V is TRBV12-3 or TRBV12-4 and J is TRBJ1-3; unclear D gene. The ends were cut back, 8 bases at V and 0 bases at J, with 14 bases in the middle. The CDR3 contains 15 residues. The CDR3 loop reads CASGRHLSSGNTIYF. The CDR3 nucleotides are TGTGCCAGCGGTAGACACCTGAGCTCTGGAAACACCATATATTTT.

This clonotype was detected ten times or more. The chain is built from TRBV19 and TRBJ2-7; D gene ambiguous. Germline CDR1 reads LNHDA; CDR2 reads SQIVND (reference sequence). The V and J ends lost 8 bases and 2 bases respectively, with 16 bases between them. This CDR3 comprises 14 residues. The CDR3 is CASPSQERTYEQYF. CDR3 coding DNA: TGTGCCAGTCCCTCCCAGGAAAGGACCTACGAGCAGTACTTC.

This clonotype was observed many times. This sequence joins TRBV15 and TRBJ2-3; TRBD2 agrees at 8 bases. V lost 2 bases and J lost 6; bases outside the gene matches: 7. Germline V gene sequence: CDR1 LNHNV, CDR2 YYDKDF (reference sequence). The CDR3 loop spans 15 amino acids. The DNA of the CDR3 is TGTGCCACCAGCAGATCAGCGGGGGAGGGGGATACGCAGTATTTT. Encoded protein: CATSRSAGEGDTQYF. Combining the CDR3 with reference TRBV15 and TRBJ2-3 gives the whole variable domain DAMVIQNPRYQVTQFGKPVTLSCSQTLNHNVMYWYQQKSSQAPKLLFHYYDKDFNNEADTPDNFQSRRPNTSFCFLDIRSPGLGDTAMYLCATSRSAGEGDTQYFGPGTRLTVL.

This clonotype was observed at least ten times. V and J are TRBV5-4 and TRBJ1-1, with 7 bases matching TRBD1. Germline V CDR1 and CDR2: SGHNT, YYREEE (reference sequence). V gave up 4 bases and J gave up 7 bases; unmatched junction bases: 7. The CDR3 spans 13 residues. The CDR3 DNA reads TGTGCCAGCAGCGCAAGACAGGGCGGTGAAGCTTTCTTT. It specifies CASSARQGGEAFF.

The V call is TRBV15, the J call TRBJ2-1, with D tentatively TRBD2 (5 bases). The V gene's germline CDR1 is LNHNV and CDR2 YYDKDF (reference sequence). The CDR3 contains 15 residues. V was pared by 0 bases and J by 9 bases, with 15 bases between. In DNA, the CDR3 is TGTGCCACCAGCAGAGATGGACTGGAAAGCGGTGAGCAGTTCTTC. Translating it yields CATSRDGLESGEQFF. Variable domain in full (rest from reference TRBV15 and TRBJ2-1): DAMVIQNPRYQVTQFGKPVTLSCSQTLNHNVMYWYQQKSSQAPKLLFHYYDKDFNNEADTPDNFQSRRPNTSFCFLDIRSPGLGDTAMYLCATSRDGLESGEQFFGPGTRLTVL.

The chain links TRBV9 to TRBJ2-7; D call uncertain. V dropped 4 bases and J dropped 5 bases, with 13 bases sitting between them. The CDR3 is 13 amino acids. Germline assignment: CDR1 SGDLS and CDR2 YYNGEE. CDR3 residues: CASSTPSGDEQYF. The CDR3 coding sequence is TGTGCCAGCAGCACACCTAGTGGAGACGAGCAGTACTTC.

In its sample, this clonotype was seen many times. The J gene is TRBJ1-6, the V gene TRBV9; 7 bases align to TRBD1. The V segment lost 0 bases and the J segment 7 bases; nucleotides outside the gene matches: 4. The CDR3 totals 15 residues. Germline CDR1 SGDLS, CDR2 YYNGEE. The CDR3 nucleotides are TGTGCCAGCAGCGTAGGTAGGGGGCCGAATTCACCCCTCCACTTT. Amino acids: CASSVGRGPNSPLHF.

This clonotype was counted many times. V and J are TRBV6-1 and TRBJ1-2; 7 bases are shared with TRBD1. With V trimmed by 5 bases and J by 6 bases, 9 bases remained unmatched. The CDR3 has 14 amino acids. CDR1 and CDR2 (germline): MNHNS, SASEGT. The DNA of the CDR3 is TGTGCCAGCAGTCTCACGACAGGGATAAATGGCTACACCTTC. Translating gives CASSLTTGINGYTF.

This rearrangement joins TRBV5-6 to TRBJ1-3, with 9 bases aligning to TRBD1. The CDR3 runs 16 residues. In germline, CDR1 is SGHDT, CDR2 YYEEEE. The junction had 5 bases not matched to a gene; V was cut back by 1 base and J by 3 bases. The CDR3 DNA reads TGTGCCAGCAGCTTGAACAGGGGGCAAAGTGGAAACACCATATATTTT. Protein product: CASSLNRGQSGNTIYF. Drawing the rest from reference TRBV5-6 and TRBJ1-3, the complete variable domain is DAGVTQSPTHLIKTRGQQVTLRCSPKSGHDTVSWYQQALGQGPQFIFQYYEEEERQRGNFPDRFSGHQFPNYSSELNVNALLLGDSALYLCASSLNRGQSGNTIYFGEGSWLTVV.

This clonotype showed up many times. V is TRBV12-3 or TRBV12-4 and J is TRBJ2-2, with TRBD2 matching over 10 bases. The V gene end was trimmed by 5 bases and the J gene end by 7 bases; junction bases not matched to a gene: 7. The CDR3 is 15 amino acids. The CDR3 bases are TGTGCCAGCAGTCCCCGGACTAGCGGCGGCGGGGAGCTGTTTTTT. Its protein is CASSPRTSGGGELFF.

The sample holds many counts of this clonotype. The rearrangement links TRBV5-1 to TRBJ1-1; 9 bases are shared with TRBD1. Trimming removed 1 base from V and 5 bases from J; junction bases left unmatched: 3. Germline V CDR1 and CDR2: SGHRS, YFSETQ. This CDR3 comprises 14 residues. CDR3 DNA sequence: TGCGCCAGCAGCTTGATGACAGGGGGGACTGAAGCTTTCTTT. Translation gives CASSLMTGGTEAFF.

Many counts were recorded for this clonotype. V gene TRBV4-1 combines with J gene TRBJ2-7, with D perhaps matching TRBD1 or TRBD2 (5 bases each). Germline CDR1 is MGHRA and CDR2 is YSYEKL. V was pared by 0 bases and J by 5 bases, with 17 bases between. The CDR3 sequence is 16 residues long. The CDR3 protein is CASSQEWDLYGNEQYF. The DNA of the CDR3 is TGCGCCAGCAGCCAAGAATGGGACCTCTATGGGAACGAGCAGTACTTC.

The chain recombines TRBV20-1 with TRBJ2-7, with D possibly matching TRBD1 (6 bases). This CDR3 is built from 13 residues. Trimming took off 5 bases at V and 2 bases at J, with 13 bases between the two ends. Per germline, CDR1 DFQATT and CDR2 SNEGSKA (reference sequence). The CDR3 loop reads CSAPPQGPYEQYF. The CDR3 coding sequence is TGCAGTGCTCCCCCCCAGGGGCCCTACGAGCAGTACTTC.

This chain joins TRBV6-1 and TRBJ1-1; perhaps TRBD1 as D (6 bases). CDR3 size: 16 residues. Germline-derived CDR1 and CDR2 are MNHNS and SASEGT. V lost 6 bases, J lost 5 bases, and 22 bases lay in between. The CDR3 sequence is CASRSGAGLSRTEAFF. The CDR3 DNA follows: TGTGCCAGCAGATCAGGGGCGGGACTTAGCCGAACTGAAGCTTTCTTT.

A remark on this clonotype: One junction end disagrees with the germline gene, perhaps due to a read error. V usage is TRBV29-1 and J usage is TRBJ1-1, with D possibly being TRBD1 (5 bases). The CDR3 sequence is 13 residues long. Germline lookup yields CDR1 SQVTM and CDR2 ANQGSEA. CDR3: CSGVGGQGTKAFF. The CDR3 nucleotides read TGCAGCGGGGTGGGTGGCCAGGGCACTAAAGCTTTCTTC.

As regards this clonotype: One junction end disagrees with the germline gene, perhaps due to a read error. The genes are TRBV7-2 and TRBJ1-4, with D unclear. CDR3 length: 8 amino acids. Germline lookup yields CDR1 SGHTA and CDR2 FQGNSA. In DNA form, the CDR3 reads TGTGCCAGCAGACAAGACCACTTT. This encodes CASRQDHF. Full variable domain (remainder filled in from reference TRBV7-2 and TRBJ1-4): GAGVSQSPSNKVTEKGKDVELRCDPISGHTALYWYRQSLGQGLEFLIYFQGNSAPDKSGLPSDRFSAERTGGSVSTLTIQRTQQEDSAVYLCASRQDHFGSGTQLSVL.

This clonotype was detected only once. The rearrangement uses TRBV19 and TRBJ1-6; perhaps TRBD1 as D (5 bases). The V and J ends lost 11 bases and 8 bases respectively, with 19 bases between them. This CDR3 has 14 amino acids. Germline values: CDR1 LNHDA, CDR2 SQIVND (reference sequence). CDR3 protein: CAGSFRDGDSPLHF. CDR3 DNA: TGTGCCGGCAGCTTCCGGGACGGGGATTCACCCCTCCACTTT.

Regarding this clonotype: A much larger clonotype is one base distant, so this may be a read error. The rearrangement links TRBV5-5 to TRBJ1-1, with 7 positions matching TRBD1. CDR3 length: 15 amino acids. The J segment lost 4 bases and the V segment lost 4 bases, leaving 10 bases of the junction unmatched. Germline CDR1 and CDR2: SGHKS and YYEKEE (reference sequence). The CDR3 DNA reads TGTGCCAGCAGCGGCAGGGCAGGGGGATCCACTGAAGCTTTCTTT. This encodes CASSGRAGGSTEAFF.

The V and J genes are TRBV5-1 and TRBJ2-7; 7 nucleotides align to TRBD1. The CDR3 is 14 amino acids. The V gene end was trimmed by 2 bases and the J gene end by 5 bases; junction bases not matched to a gene: 7. The V gene's germline CDR1 is SGHRS and CDR2 YFSETQ. This CDR3 reads CASSLGDRAHEQYF. In DNA form, the CDR3 reads TGCGCCAGCAGCTTAGGAGACAGGGCCCACGAGCAGTACTTC.

This clonotype was seen only a few times. The chain uses TRBV7-9 and TRBJ1-2; TRBD1 matches 10 bases. J lost 7 bases, V lost 5 bases, and 7 bases had no gene match. Germline CDR1 is SEHNR and CDR2 is FQNEAQ (reference sequence). The CDR3 is 14 residues long. CDR3 coding DNA: TGTGCCAGCAGCGCCCAGACAGGGGGCCTTGGCTACACCTTC. Its protein product is CASSAQTGGLGYTF.

Comment on this clonotype: This may stem from a read error, because a much larger clone lies one nucleotide away. The conserved final phenylalanine or tryptophan is absent from the CDR3, which likely points to a read error. The chain uses TRBV27 and TRBJ1-2, with 9 bases aligning to TRBD1. With V trimmed by 6 bases and J by 3 bases, 8 bases remained unmatched. There are 15 residues in the CDR3. Germline CDR1 MNHEY, CDR2 SMNVEV (reference sequence). The CDR3 DNA follows: TGTGCCAGCAGGTCGACCGGGACAGGGTACTATGGCTACACCTCC. This sequence encodes CASRSTGTGYYGYTS.

This clonotype was detected many times. The chain combines TRBV5-5 with TRBJ1-5; the D gene is possibly TRBD1 (6 bases). The CDR3 is 16 residues long. Germline V gene sequence: CDR1 SGHKS, CDR2 YYEKEE (reference sequence). Deletions cut 1 base from V and 1 base from J, with 12 bases between. This CDR3 is CASSLYPGESNQPQHF. The CDR3 DNA reads as TGTGCCAGCAGCTTGTACCCAGGGGAGAGCAATCAGCCCCAGCATTTT.

The chain recombines TRBV5-4 with TRBJ2-4; D is uncertain. V was pared by 0 bases and J by 9 bases, with 4 bases between. The CDR3 covers 11 residues. Germline values: CDR1 SGHNT, CDR2 YYREEE (reference sequence). The DNA of the CDR3 is TGTGCCAGCAGCTTGGAGGGCATTCAGTACTTC. This translates into CASSLEGIQYF. Filled out from reference TRBV5-4 and TRBJ2-4, the complete variable domain reads ETGVTQSPTHLIKTRGQQVTLRCSSQSGHNTVSWYQQALGQGPQFIFQYYREEENGRGNFPPRFSGLQFPNYSSELNVNALELDDSALYLCASSLEGIQYFGAGTRLSVL.